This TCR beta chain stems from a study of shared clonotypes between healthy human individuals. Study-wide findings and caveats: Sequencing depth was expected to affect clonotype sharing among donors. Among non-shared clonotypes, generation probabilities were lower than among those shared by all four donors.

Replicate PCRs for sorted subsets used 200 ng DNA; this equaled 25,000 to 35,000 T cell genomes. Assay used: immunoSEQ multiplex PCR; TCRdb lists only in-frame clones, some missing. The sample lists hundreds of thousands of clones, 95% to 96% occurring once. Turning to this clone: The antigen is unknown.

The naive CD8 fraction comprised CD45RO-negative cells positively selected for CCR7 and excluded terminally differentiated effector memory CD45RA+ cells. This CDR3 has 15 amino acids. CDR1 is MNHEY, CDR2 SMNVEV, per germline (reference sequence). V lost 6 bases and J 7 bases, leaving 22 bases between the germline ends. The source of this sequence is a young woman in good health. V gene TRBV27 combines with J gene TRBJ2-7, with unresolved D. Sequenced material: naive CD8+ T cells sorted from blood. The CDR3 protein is CASSQIIRIGVEQYF. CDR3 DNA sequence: TGTGCCAGCAGCCAGATAATTCGGATAGGAGTTGAGCAGTACTTC.